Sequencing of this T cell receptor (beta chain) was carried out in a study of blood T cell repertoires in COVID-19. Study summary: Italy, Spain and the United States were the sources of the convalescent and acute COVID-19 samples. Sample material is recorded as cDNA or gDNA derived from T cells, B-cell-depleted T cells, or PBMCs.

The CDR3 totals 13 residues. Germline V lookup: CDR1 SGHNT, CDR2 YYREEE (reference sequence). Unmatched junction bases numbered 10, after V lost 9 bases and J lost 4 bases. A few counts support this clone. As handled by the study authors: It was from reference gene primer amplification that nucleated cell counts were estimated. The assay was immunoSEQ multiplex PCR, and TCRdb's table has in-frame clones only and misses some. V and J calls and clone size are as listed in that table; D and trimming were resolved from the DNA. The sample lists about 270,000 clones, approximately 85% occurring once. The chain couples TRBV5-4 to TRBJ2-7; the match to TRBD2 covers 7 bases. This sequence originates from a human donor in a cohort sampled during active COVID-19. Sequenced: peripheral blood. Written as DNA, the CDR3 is TGTGCCACCTACCAGCGGGATACTTACGAGCAGTACTTC. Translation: CATYQRDTYEQYF.